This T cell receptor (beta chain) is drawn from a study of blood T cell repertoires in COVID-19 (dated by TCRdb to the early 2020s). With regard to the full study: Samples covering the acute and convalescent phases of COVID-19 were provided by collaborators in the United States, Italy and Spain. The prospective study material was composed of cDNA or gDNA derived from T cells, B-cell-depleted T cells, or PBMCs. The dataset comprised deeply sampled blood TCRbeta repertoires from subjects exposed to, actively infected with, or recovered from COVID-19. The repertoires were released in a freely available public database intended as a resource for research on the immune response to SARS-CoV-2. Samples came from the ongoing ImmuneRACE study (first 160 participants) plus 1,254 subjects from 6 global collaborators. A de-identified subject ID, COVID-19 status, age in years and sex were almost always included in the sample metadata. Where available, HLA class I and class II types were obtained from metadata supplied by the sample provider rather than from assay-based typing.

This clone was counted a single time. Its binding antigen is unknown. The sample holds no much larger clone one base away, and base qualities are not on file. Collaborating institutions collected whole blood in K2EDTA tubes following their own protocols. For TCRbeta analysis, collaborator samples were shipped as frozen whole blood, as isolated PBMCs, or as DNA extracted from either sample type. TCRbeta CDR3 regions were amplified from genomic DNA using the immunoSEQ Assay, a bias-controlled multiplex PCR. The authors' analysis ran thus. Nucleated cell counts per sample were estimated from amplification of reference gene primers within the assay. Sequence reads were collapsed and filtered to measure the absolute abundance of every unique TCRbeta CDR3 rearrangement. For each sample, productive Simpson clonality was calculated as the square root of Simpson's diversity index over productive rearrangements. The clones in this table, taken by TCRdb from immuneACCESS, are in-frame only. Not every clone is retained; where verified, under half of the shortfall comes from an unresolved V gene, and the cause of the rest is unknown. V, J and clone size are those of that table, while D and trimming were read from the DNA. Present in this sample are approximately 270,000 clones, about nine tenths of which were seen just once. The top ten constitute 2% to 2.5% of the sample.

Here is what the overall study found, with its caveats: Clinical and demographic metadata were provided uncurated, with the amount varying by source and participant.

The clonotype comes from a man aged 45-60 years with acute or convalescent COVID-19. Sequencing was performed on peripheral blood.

Here is the DNA: TGCAGCGTTCGAACAGGGGGCTACACCTTC. It encodes CSVRTGGYTF. The sequence links TRBV29-1 to TRBJ1-2, and TRBD1 may be the D gene, going by 6 matching bases. The germline V gene supplies CDR1 SQVTM and CDR2 ANQGSEA. From cysteine to phenylalanine, the CDR3 is 10 amino acids long. The DNA shown is the 30-base CDR3, in frame from base 1. Trimming removed 5 bases from V and 8 bases from J, leaving 9 bases between the germline ends.